These 11 T cell receptor beta chains came from one sample sequenced in a study of preoperative IRX-2 immunotherapy in early breast cancer. The data were produced by immunoSEQ multiplex PCR, yet TCRdb's version contains in-frame clones alone and is incomplete. The sample carries roughly 62,000 clones, approximately 95% recorded once. The treatment is: preoperative locoregional IRX-2 cytokine immunotherapy. Collection took place from a patient treated with IRX-2 immunotherapy. These receptors came from a human donor with breast cancer.

The rearrangement links TRBV5-6 to TRBJ2-7; 12 bases align to TRBD2. The CDR3 extends over 16 amino acids. Germline V gives CDR1 SGHDT, CDR2 YYEEEE. After removal of 2 bases from V and 5 bases from J, the junction contained 8 bases not matched to a gene. The CDR3 DNA follows: TGTGCCAGCAGCTTCTCTAGCGGGGGGGCGTCCCACGAGCAGTACTTC. Translation: CASSFSSGGASHEQYF.

The chain carries TRBV19 and TRBJ2-3, with 13 nucleotides matching TRBD2. Germline CDR1 is LNHDA and CDR2 is SQIVND (reference sequence). With 5 bases clipped from V and 2 bases from J, the junction kept 10 bases outside the gene matches. CDR3 size: 18 residues. This CDR3 is CASSSPGLAGQITDTQYF. CDR3 DNA sequence: TGTGCCAGTAGTTCTCCGGGACTAGCGGGGCAAATCACAGATACGCAGTATTTT.

This clone came up once. This sequence joins TRBV11-2 and TRBJ2-1, with D uncertain. This CDR3 comprises 15 residues. CDR1 and CDR2 from the germline V gene are SGHAT and FQNNGV. V lost 3 bases to trimming and J lost 3 bases, with 12 bases between them. The CDR3 DNA reads as TGTGCCAGCAGCTTCGGTGGGCGCGTCTACAATGAGCAGTTCTTC. Protein: CASSFGGRVYNEQFF.

The chain links TRBV7-2 to TRBJ1-5; D call uncertain. Germline CDR1 is SGHTA and CDR2 is FQGNSA. Between the trimmed V and J ends, which lost 4 bases and 3 bases, there was a span of 10 bases. CDR3 length equals 14 residues. The CDR3 nucleotides read TGTGCCAGCAGCTACGACACCAACAATCAGCCCCAGCATTTT. Residues: CASSYDTNNQPQHF.

This rearrangement joins TRBV5-4 to TRBJ2-1; no clear D. The length of the CDR3 is 15 residues. The germline gives CDR1 SGHNT, CDR2 YYREEE (reference sequence). V shed 2 bases and J shed 1 base, with 10 bases lying between them. The CDR3 DNA follows: TGTGCCAGCAGCTTCGGCGGAGATTCCTACAATGAGCAGTTCTTC. Its protein product is CASSFGGDSYNEQFF.

V usage is TRBV5-1 and J usage is TRBJ2-1, with 9 bases lining up with TRBD1. The CDR3 loop spans 14 amino acids. Germline loops: CDR1 SGHRS, CDR2 YFSETQ. V dropped 3 bases and J dropped 7; count of bases not matched to a gene: 5. Written as DNA, the CDR3 is TGCGCCAGCAGCTCACAGGGGGCAGGAAATGAGCAGTTCTTC. Translated: CASSSQGAGNEQFF.

The rearrangement joins TRBV27 to TRBJ1-4; D possibly corresponds to TRBD1 (6 bases). V gave up 5 bases and J gave up 8 bases, with 12 bases separating them. CDR3 length: 13 residues. CDR1 MNHEY and CDR2 SMNVEV come from the germline V gene (reference sequence). The CDR3 nucleotides are TGTGCCAGCAGTCTGTACAGGGACGAAAAACTGTTTTTT. Residues: CASSLYRDEKLFF.

This clone turned up a few times. This chain links TRBV4-3 with TRBJ1-4, with no clear D. The germline V gene encodes CDR1 LGHNA and CDR2 YSLEER. The V and J ends lost 1 base and 3 bases respectively, with 9 bases between them. The CDR3 runs to 15 residues. The CDR3 sequence: CASSQGLSANEKLFF. The CDR3 coding sequence is TGCGCCAGCAGCCAAGGACTCTCTGCTAATGAAAAACTGTTTTTT.

The rearrangement uses TRBV7-8 and TRBJ2-5; D is perhaps TRBD1 or TRBD2 (5 bases each). CDR1 is SGHVS and CDR2 is FQNEAQ in the germline V gene. V lost 5 bases and J 0 bases, leaving 7 bases between the germline ends. The CDR3 runs to 13 residues. This CDR3 is CASSPGHQETQYF. CDR3 DNA sequence: TGTGCCAGCAGCCCGGGACACCAAGAGACCCAGTACTTC.

The V call is TRBV19, the J call TRBJ1-1; 9 bases line up with TRBD1. V shed 1 base and J 6 bases; nucleotides not matched to a gene: 6. There are 15 residues in the CDR3. Germline assignment: CDR1 LNHDA and CDR2 SQIVND (reference sequence). The CDR3 DNA sequence: TGTGCCAGTAGTATAGGGACAGGGGATCTCGCTGAAGCTTTCTTT. Amino acid sequence: CASSIGTGDLAEAFF.

This clone was counted once. The DNA for the CDR3 is TGTGCCAGCAGCTCACGACAGGTGCTCACGAACACTGAAGCTTTCTTT. This sequence encodes CASSSRQVLTNTEAFF. V and J are TRBV7-6 and TRBJ1-1, with D perhaps TRBD1 (6 bases). Per germline, CDR1 SGHVS and CDR2 FNYEAQ. V shed 4 bases and J shed 1 base, with 16 bases lying between them. The CDR3 length is 16 residues. The full variable domain, completed using reference TRBV7-6 and TRBJ1-1, is GAGVSQSPRYKVTKRGQDVALRCDPISGHVSLYWYRQALGQGPEFLTYFNYEAQQDKSGLPNDRFSAERPEGSISTLTIQRTEQRDSAMYRCASSSRQVLTNTEAFFGQGTRLTVV.